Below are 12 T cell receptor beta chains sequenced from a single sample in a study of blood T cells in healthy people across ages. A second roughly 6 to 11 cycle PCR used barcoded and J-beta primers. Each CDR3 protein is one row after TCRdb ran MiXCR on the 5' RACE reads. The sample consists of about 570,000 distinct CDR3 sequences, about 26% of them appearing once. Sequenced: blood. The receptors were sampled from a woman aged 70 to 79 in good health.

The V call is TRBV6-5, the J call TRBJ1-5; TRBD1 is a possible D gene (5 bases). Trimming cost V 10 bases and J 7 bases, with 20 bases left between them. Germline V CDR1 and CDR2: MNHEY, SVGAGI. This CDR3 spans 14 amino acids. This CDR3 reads CATGKGHSIQPQHF. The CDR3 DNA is TGTGCCACTGGGAAGGGGCATTCGATCCAGCCCCAGCATTTT.

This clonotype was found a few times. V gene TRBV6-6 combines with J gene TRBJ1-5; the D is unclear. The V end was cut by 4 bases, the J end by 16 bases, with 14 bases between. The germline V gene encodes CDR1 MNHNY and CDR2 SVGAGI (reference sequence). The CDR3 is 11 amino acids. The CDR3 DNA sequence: TGTGCCAGCAGTTTCCAGGCCTTGTATCATTTT. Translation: CASSFQALYHF.

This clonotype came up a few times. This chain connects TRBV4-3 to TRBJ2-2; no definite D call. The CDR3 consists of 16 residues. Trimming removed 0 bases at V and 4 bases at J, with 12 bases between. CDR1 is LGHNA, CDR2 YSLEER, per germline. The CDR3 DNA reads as TGCGCCAGCAGCCAAGATAGACTTCACGGCACCGGGGAGCTGTTTTTT. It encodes CASSQDRLHGTGELFF.

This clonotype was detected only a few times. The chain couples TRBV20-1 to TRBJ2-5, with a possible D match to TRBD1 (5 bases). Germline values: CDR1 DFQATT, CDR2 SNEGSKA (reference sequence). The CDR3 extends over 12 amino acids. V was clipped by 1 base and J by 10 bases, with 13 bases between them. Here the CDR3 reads CSARVPGFVQYF. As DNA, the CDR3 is TGCAGTGCTAGAGTCCCAGGGTTCGTCCAGTACTTC.

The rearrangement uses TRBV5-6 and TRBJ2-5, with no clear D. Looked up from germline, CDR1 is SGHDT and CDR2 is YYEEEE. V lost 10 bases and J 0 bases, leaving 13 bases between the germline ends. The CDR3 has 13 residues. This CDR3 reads CAGPRLNQETQYF. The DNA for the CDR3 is TGTGCCGGCCCCCGACTGAACCAAGAGACCCAGTACTTC.

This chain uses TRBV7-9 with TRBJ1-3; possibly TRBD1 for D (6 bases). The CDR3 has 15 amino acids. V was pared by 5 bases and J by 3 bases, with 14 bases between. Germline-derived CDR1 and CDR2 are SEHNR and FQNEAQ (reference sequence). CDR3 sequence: CASSGIGTFGNTIYF. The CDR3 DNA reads TGTGCCAGCAGCGGGATCGGGACATTTGGAAACACCATATATTTT.

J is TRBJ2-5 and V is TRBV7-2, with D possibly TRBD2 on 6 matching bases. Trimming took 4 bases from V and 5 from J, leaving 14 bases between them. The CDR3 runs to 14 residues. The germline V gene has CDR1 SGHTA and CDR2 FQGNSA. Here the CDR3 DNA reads TGTGCCAGCAGCTCCTCACTAGCCTCGGAGACCCAGTACTTC. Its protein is CASSSSLASETQYF.

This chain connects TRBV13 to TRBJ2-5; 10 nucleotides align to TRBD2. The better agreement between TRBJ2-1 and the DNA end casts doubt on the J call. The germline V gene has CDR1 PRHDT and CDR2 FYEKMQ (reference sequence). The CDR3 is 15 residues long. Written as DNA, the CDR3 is TGTGCCAGCAGCCAAAGCGGGGGGGCCTCGGATGAGCAGTTCTTC. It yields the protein CASSQSGGASDEQFF.

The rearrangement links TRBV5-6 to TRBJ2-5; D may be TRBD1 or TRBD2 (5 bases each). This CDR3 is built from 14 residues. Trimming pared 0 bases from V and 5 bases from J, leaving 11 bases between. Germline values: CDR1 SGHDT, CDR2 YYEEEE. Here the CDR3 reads CASSLAAGTETQYF. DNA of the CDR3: TGTGCCAGCAGCTTGGCCGCAGGGACGGAGACCCAGTACTTC.

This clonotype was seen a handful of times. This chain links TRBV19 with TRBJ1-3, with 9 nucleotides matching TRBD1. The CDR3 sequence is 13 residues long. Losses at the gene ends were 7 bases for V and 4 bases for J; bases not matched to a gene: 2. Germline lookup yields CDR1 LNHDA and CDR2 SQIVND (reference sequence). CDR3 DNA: TGTGCCAGTACCGGACAGGGGGGAAACACCATATATTTT. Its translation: CASTGQGGNTIYF.

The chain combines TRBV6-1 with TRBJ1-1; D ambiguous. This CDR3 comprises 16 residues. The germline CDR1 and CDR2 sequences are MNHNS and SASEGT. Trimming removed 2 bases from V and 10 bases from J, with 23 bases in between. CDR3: CASSETMAVSGGIAFF. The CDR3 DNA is TGTGCCAGCAGTGAAACCATGGCTGTGTCCGGAGGAATAGCTTTCTTT.

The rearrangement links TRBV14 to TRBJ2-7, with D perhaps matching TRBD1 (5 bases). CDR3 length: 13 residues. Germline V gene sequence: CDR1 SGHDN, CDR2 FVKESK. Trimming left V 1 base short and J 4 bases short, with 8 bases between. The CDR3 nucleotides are TGTGCCAGCAGCCAAGTCGACAGTTACGAGCAGTACTTC. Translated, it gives CASSQVDSYEQYF.